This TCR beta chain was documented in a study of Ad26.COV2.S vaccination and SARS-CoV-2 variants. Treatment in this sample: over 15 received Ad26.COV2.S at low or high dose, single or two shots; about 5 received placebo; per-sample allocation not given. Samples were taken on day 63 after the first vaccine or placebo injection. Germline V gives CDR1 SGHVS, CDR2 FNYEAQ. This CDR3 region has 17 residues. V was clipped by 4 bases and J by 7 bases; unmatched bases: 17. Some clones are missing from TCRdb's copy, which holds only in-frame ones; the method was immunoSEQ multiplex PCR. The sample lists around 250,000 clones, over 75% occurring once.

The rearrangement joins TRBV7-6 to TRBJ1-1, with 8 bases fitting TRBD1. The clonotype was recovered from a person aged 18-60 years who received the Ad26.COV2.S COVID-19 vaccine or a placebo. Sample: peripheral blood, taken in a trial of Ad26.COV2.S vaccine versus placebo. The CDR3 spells CASSSHPDWTGSSEAFF. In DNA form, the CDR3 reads TGTGCCAGCAGCTCACACCCCGACTGGACAGGGAGTAGTGAAGCTTTCTTT.